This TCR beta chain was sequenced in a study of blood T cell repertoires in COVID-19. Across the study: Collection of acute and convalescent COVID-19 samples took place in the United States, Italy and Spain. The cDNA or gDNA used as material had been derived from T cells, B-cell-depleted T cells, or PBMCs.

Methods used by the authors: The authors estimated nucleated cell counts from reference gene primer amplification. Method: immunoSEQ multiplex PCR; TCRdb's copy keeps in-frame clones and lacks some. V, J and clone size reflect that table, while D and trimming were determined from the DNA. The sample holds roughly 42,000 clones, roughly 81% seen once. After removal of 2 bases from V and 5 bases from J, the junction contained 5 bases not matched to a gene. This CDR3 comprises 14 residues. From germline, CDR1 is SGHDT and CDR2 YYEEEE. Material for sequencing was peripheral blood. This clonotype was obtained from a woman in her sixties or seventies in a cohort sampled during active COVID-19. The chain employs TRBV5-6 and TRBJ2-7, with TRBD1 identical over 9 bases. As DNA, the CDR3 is TGTGCCAGCAGCTTTGGGACAGGGCGGGACGAGCAGTACTTC. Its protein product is CASSFGTGRDEQYF.